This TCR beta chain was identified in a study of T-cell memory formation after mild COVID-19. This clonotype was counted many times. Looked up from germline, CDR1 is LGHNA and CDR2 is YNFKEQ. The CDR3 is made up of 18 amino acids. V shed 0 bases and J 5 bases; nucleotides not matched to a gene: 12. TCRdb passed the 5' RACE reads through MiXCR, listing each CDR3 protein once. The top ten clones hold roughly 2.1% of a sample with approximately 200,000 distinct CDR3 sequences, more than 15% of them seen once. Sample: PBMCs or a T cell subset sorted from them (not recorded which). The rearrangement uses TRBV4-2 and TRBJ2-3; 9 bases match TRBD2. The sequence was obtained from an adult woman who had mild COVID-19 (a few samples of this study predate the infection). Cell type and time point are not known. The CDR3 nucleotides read TGTGCCAGCAGCCAAGATCTTGCGGGGGGGGCCCGTGAAGATACGCAGTATTTT. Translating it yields CASSQDLAGGAREDTQYF.